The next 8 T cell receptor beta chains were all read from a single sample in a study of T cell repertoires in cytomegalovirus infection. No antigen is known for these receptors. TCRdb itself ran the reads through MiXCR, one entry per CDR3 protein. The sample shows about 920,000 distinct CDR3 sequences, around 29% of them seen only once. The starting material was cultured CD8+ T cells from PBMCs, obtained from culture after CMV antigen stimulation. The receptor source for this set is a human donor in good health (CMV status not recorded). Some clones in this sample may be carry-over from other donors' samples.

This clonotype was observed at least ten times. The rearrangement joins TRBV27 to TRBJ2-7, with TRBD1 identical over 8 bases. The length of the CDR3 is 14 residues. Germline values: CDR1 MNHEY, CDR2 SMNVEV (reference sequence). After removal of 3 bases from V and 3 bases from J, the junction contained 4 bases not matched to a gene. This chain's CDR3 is CASSLRTGFYEQYF. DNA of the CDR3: TGTGCCAGCAGTTTGCGGACAGGGTTCTACGAGCAGTACTTC.

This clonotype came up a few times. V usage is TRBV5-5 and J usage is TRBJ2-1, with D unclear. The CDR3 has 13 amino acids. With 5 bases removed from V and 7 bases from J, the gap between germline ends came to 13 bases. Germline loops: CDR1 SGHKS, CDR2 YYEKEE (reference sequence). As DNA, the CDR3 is TGTGCCAGCAGATGGACCGCTGGAAATGAGCAGTTCTTC. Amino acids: CASRWTAGNEQFF.

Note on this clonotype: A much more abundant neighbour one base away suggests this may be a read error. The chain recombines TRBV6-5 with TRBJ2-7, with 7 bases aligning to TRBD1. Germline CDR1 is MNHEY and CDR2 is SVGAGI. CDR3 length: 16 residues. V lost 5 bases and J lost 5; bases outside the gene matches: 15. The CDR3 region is CASSERGIDRVHEQYV. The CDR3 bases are TGTGCCAGCAGTGAAAGAGGTATCGACAGGGTCCACGAGCAGTACGTC.

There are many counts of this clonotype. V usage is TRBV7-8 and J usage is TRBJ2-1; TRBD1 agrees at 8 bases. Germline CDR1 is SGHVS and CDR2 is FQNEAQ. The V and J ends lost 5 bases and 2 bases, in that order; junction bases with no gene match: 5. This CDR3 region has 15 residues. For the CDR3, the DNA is TGTGCCAGCAGCCCTGGACAGGGTACCTACAATGAGCAGTTCTTC. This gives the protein CASSPGQGTYNEQFF.

The CDR3 coding sequence is TGTGCCAGCAGTTCCCGAAGTAGCGTTCAAGAGACCCAGTACTTC. Translating it yields CASSSRSSVQETQYF. This rearrangement joins TRBV27 to TRBJ2-5; tentatively, D is TRBD2 (5 bases). The CDR3 has 15 residues. Trimming took 4 bases from V and 2 from J, leaving 14 bases between them. CDR1 and CDR2 (germline): MNHEY, SMNVEV (reference sequence).

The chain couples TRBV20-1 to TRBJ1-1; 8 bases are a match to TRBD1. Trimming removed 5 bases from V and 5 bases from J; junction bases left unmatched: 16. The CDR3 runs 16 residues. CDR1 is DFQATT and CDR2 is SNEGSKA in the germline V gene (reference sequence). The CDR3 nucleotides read TGCAGTGCTCCCCAATGGGGCGCAGGGGGCGGTACTGAAGCTTTCTTT. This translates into CSAPQWGAGGGTEAFF.

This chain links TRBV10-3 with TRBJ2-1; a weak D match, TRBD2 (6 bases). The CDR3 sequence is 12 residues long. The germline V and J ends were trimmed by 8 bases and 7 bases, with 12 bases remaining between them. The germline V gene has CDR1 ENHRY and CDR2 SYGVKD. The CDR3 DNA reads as TGTGCCATCCGGAGGGGAGCTAATGAGCAGTTCTTC. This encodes CAIRRGANEQFF.

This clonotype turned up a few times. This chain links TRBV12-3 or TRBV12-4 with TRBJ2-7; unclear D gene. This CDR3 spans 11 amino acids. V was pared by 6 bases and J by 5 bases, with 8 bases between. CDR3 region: CASRGTNEQYF. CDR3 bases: TGTGCCAGCAGAGGAACTAACGAGCAGTACTTC.